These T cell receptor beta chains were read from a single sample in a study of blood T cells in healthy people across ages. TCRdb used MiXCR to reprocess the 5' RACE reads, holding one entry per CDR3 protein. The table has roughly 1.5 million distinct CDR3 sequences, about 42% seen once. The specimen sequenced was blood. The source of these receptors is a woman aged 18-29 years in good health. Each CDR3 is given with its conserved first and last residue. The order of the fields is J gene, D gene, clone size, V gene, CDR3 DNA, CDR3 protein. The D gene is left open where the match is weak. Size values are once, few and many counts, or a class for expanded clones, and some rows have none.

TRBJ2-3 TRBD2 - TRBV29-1 TGCAGCTCCCGGACTAGCGGAACCACAGATACGCAGTATTTT CSSRTSGTTDTQYF
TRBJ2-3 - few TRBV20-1 TGCAGTGCTAGTCGCGCCGGGAGAGGGGGTACAGATACGCAGTATTTT CSASRAGRGGTDTQYF
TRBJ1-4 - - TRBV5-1 TGCGCCAGCAGCTTGGGAGCGGGGATTCAGAGTGAAAAACTGTTTTTT CASSLGAGIQSEKLFF
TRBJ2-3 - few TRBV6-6 TGTGCCAGCAGTTACTATAGGGCCCGCACAGATACGCAGTATTTT CASSYYRARTDTQYF
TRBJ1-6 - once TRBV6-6 TGTGCCAGCAGTTCATCGCCCCGGGGGCCCCTCCACTTT CASSSSPRGPLHF
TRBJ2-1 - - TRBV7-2 TGTGCCACCAGCTTAGTGGCAACCGAGCAGTTCTTC CATSLVATEQFF
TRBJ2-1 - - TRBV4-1 TGCGCCAGCAGCCAAGCCGGGACACTGCCGTTCTTC CASSQAGTLPFF
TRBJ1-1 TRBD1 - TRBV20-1 TGCAGTGCTAGGCGGGACAGGGATAATCCGGCTGAAGCTTTCTTT CSARRDRDNPAEAFF
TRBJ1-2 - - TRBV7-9 TGTGCCAGCAGCTCCACAGGGCGTCATGGCTACACCTTC CASSSTGRHGYTF
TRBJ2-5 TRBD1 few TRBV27 TGTGCCAGCAGAACTTGGGACAGGGTCCACAATGAGCAGTACTTC CASRTWDRVHNEQYF
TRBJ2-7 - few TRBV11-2 TGTGACAGCAGCTTAGTAGACCAGTTCTACGAGCAGTACTTC CDSSLVDQFYEQYF
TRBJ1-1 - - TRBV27 TGTGCCAGCAGTTTATCCTCAGGGGCTTTCACTGAAGCTTTCTTT CASSLSSGAFTEAFF
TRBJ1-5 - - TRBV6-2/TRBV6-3 TGTGCCAGCAGTCCTAACGCTATGAGGAGGCGGCAGCCCCAGCATTTT CASSPNAMRRRQPQHF
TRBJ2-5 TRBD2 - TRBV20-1 TGCAGTGGGACGGGACTAGCGGGGACCCAGTACTTC CSGTGLAGTQYF
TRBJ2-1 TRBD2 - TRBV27 TGTGCCAGCAGGATAGCGGGGGGATATGAGCAGTTCTTC CASRIAGGYEQFF
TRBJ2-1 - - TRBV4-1 TGCGCCAGCAGCCAAGTTTTATCCAATGGGCAGTTCTTC CASSQVLSNGQFF
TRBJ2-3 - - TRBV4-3 TGCGCCAGCAGCCGGGACTTCGGCACAGATACGCAGTATTTT CASSRDFGTDTQYF
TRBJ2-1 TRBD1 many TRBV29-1 TGCAGCAGCCGGGACAGAGACTACAATGAGCAGTTCTTC CSSRDRDYNEQFF
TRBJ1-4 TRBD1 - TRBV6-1 TGTGCCAGCAGTGAAGCAGACAGGGGGCATGAAAAACTGTTTTTT CASSEADRGHEKLFF
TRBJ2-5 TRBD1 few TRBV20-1 TGCAGTGCTAGGACAGGGGGAAGCGAGACCCAGTACTTC CSARTGGSETQYF
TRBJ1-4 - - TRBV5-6 TGTGCCAGCAGCTTCGCGGGTCAGGTCAATGAAAAACTGTTTTTT CASSFAGQVNEKLFF
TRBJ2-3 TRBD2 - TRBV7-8 TGTGCCAGCAGCTCCACCGGACTAGTCACAGATACGCAGTATTTT CASSSTGLVTDTQYF
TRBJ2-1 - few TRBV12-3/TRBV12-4 TGTGCCAGCAGCCGGGAGAAACAGTTCTTC CASSREKQFF
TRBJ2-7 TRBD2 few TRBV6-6 TGTGCCAGCAGACCTCCGGGACTAGCGGGGTCCGATGAGCAGTACTTC CASRPPGLAGSDEQYF
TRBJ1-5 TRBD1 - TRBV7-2 TGTGCCAGCAGCTTCGGGACAGGGGCCTTCAATCAGCCCCAGCATTTT CASSFGTGAFNQPQHF
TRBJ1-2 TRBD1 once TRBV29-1 TGCAGCGTTGCGCGGGGACAGGGTGAATATGGCTACACCTTC CSVARGQGEYGYTF
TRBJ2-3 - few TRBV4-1 TGCGCCAGCAGCCAAGGCCCGGGAACTAGCACAGATACGCAGTATTTT CASSQGPGTSTDTQYF
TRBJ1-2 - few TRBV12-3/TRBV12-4 TGTGCCAGCAGTTTAACGTCGGGACTTAACTATGGCTACACCTTC CASSLTSGLNYGYTF
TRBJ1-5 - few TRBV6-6 TGTGCCAGCAGTTACCTCCTGCGGGGACGCAATCAGCCCCAGCATTTT CASSYLLRGRNQPQHF
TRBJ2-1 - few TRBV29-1 TGCAGCGTCGTCTGGGGGGATGGGCAGTTCTTC CSVVWGDGQFF
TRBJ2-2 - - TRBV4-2 TGTGCCAGCAGCCACACAGTAGAGCCCACCGGGGAGCTGTTTTTT CASSHTVEPTGELFF
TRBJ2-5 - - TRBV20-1 TGCAGTGCCCACGGCTTTTACGGGGTTCAACAAGAGACCCAGTACTTC CSAHGFYGVQQETQYF
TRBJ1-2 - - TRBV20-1 TGCAGTGCTAGAGGCAGTATGAGGGTTGGTGGCTACACCTTC CSARGSMRVGGYTF
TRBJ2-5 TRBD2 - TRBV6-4 TGTGCCAGCAGTGAAAGTAGGGAGGGGACCCAGTACTTC CASSESREGTQYF
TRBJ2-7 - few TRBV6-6 TGTGCCAGCAGTTCCTCGGGTATCGCCTACGAGCAGTACTTC CASSSSGIAYEQYF
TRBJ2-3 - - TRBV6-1 TGTGCCAGCAGTGAATTGGGCAGAGACTTCCCAAATACGCAGTATTTT CASSELGRDFPNTQYF
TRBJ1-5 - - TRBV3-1 TGTGCCAGCAGCCAAGCTCGTGGGAATCAGCCCCAGCATTTT CASSQARGNQPQHF
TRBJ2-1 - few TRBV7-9 TGTGCCAGCAGCTCGGGGGAGCGCGGACTCAGTGGGCAGTTCTTC CASSSGERGLSGQFF
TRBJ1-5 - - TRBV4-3 TGCGCCAGCAGCCCCTTCCGGGGCTCTAGTCAGCCCCAGCATTTT CASSPFRGSSQPQHF
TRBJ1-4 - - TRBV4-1 TGCGCCAGCAGCCGAATTAATGAAAAACTGTTTTTT CASSRINEKLFF
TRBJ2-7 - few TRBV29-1 TGCAGCGTCATGAGGTCGGCAGGGATCTCCTACGAGCAGTACTTC CSVMRSAGISYEQYF
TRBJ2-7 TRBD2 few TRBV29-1 TGCAGCGTTGAAGCCCCTAGCGGGAGTATCAATGAGCAGTACTTC CSVEAPSGSINEQYF
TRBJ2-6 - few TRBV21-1 TGTGCCAGCGGGGAGGGAGATCCTGGGGCCAACGTCCTGACTTTC CASGEGDPGANVLTF
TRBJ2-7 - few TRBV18 TGTGCCAGCTCCTTGATGGCGGGACAGACCTACGAGCAGTACTTC CASSLMAGQTYEQYF
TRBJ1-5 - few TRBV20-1 TGCAGTGCTCGCAGATCAGGGGGCAATCAGCCCCAGCATTTT CSARRSGGNQPQHF
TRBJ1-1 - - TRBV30 TGTGCCTGGAGTCTCTCCCTGAACACTGAAGCTTTCTTT CAWSLSLNTEAFF
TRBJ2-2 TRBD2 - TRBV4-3 TGCGCCAGCAGCCAAGATCGGGTAGCGGGCACCGGGGAGCTGTTTTTT CASSQDRVAGTGELFF
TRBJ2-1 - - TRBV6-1 TGTGCCAGCAGCGAACGACTAGAGAATGAGCAGTTCTTC CASSERLENEQFF
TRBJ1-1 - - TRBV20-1 TGCAGTGCTAGGGGCCACCGGAACGCTGAAGCTTTCTTT CSARGHRNAEAFF
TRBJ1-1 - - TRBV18 TGTGCCAGCTCACCGGACGTAATGAACACTGAAGCTTTCTTT CASSPDVMNTEAFF
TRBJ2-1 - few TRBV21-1 TGTGCCAGCAGCAAAGGAGATTATGAGCAGTTCTTC CASSKGDYEQFF
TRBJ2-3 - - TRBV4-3 TGCGCCAGCAGCCGTCTTTCGGGACATCTCACAGATACGCAGTATTTT CASSRLSGHLTDTQYF
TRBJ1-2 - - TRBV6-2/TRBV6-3 TGTGCCGGCAGTTATGAGGGCTATGGCTACACCTTC CAGSYEGYGYTF
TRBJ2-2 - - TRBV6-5 TGTGCCGGCAGTGGGACCATTAGTCCCGGGGAGCTGTTTTTT CAGSGTISPGELFF
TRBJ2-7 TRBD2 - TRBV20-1 TGCAGTGCTAGACTCCAACCGGGACTAGCGGATTACGAGCAGTACTTC CSARLQPGLADYEQYF
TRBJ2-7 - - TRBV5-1 TGCGCCAGCACCGCCGGATTTGGCGAGCAGTACTTC CASTAGFGEQYF
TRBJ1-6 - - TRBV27 TGTGCCAGCAGTTTACGGCCCATCGTCGGGGGCCGAATGTATTATTCACCCCTCCACTTT CASSLRPIVGGRMYYSPLHF